These T cell receptor beta chains were read from a single sample in a study of T cells in localized non-small cell lung cancer. The repertoire was sequenced with immunoSEQ multiplex PCR; TCRdb's copy has only in-frame clones and lacks some. The sample has some 19,000 clones, around nine tenths seen once. The specimen was peripheral blood, collected before any cancer treatment. The receptors were sampled from a male donor at least 60 years old with stage I squamous cell lung carcinoma. CDR3s leave out the opening cysteine and the closing phenylalanine or tryptophan. Each record gives: D gene, V gene, CDR3 protein. A D gene is named only where the DNA matches it firmly.

D: TRBD2; V: TRBV28; CDR3: AIRNSLAASSYEQY
D: -; V: TRBV19; CDR3: ASSKDAMNQPQH
D: -; V: TRBV29-1; CDR3: SVGQTGNEQF
D: TRBD1; V: TRBV7-2; CDR3: ASSFGGQVAEAF
D: -; V: TRBV20-1; CDR3: SARAEQY
D: -; V: TRBV9; CDR3: ASSPVRAYGYT
D: -; V: TRBV10-3; CDR3: AISGGDETQY
D: -; V: TRBV19; CDR3: ASSIGGGGDYEQY
D: -; V: TRBV7-2; CDR3: ASSPFWGSYEQY
D: TRBD1; V: TRBV18; CDR3: ASSPSGGETQY
D: -; V: TRBV7-2; CDR3: ASSFVSGDRYEQY
D: TRBD1; V: TRBV4-3; CDR3: ASSQERYGQGVYEQY
D: TRBD2; V: TRBV13; CDR3: ASSSLGLAGPDKNIQY
D: -; V: TRBV9; CDR3: ASSPTKSNYGYT
D: -; V: TRBV21-1; CDR3: ASSPPGVAKNIQY
D: -; V: TRBV9; CDR3: ASSETSGTEATGELF
D: -; V: TRBV4-3; CDR3: ASRQDWGDEQF
D: -; V: TRBV7-2; CDR3: ASSWGGEETQY
D: TRBD1; V: TRBV6-5; CDR3: ASRGQGGTEAF
D: TRBD2; V: TRBV9; CDR3: ASSVSSGSQDTQY
D: TRBD2; V: TRBV7-2; CDR3: ASSLVREGETQY
D: -; V: TRBV28; CDR3: ASTTNTDTQY
D: TRBD1; V: TRBV9; CDR3: ASSLGTGSLEQF
D: -; V: TRBV5-1; CDR3: ASSPQGSGISGNTIY
D: TRBD2; V: TRBV7-9; CDR3: ASSFPGGQSNTGELF
D: -; V: TRBV19; CDR3: ASSIMGTGELF
D: -; V: TRBV9; CDR3: ASSGGGTGNTIY
D: TRBD2; V: TRBV28; CDR3: ASSPGLAGWEQF
D: -; V: TRBV19; CDR3: ASSGGPNTGELF
D: TRBD1; V: TRBV5-4; CDR3: ASSPEQGAWQRGRDEQF
D: TRBD1; V: TRBV11-2; CDR3: ASSLDRDFYNEQF
D: TRBD1; V: TRBV7-2; CDR3: ASSQRQGNTEAF
D: -; V: TRBV30; CDR3: AWSWGDTSYEQY
D: -; V: TRBV9; CDR3: ASSVGGTGRQNWDGYT
D: -; V: TRBV4-3; CDR3: ASSQVGGAGYGYT
D: -; V: TRBV28; CDR3: ASSLDRNEQF
D: -; V: TRBV18; CDR3: ASSPQGEVAF
D: TRBD1; V: TRBV6-1; CDR3: ASSASGTALYQPQH
D: -; V: TRBV12-5; CDR3: ASGLLGFSYEQY